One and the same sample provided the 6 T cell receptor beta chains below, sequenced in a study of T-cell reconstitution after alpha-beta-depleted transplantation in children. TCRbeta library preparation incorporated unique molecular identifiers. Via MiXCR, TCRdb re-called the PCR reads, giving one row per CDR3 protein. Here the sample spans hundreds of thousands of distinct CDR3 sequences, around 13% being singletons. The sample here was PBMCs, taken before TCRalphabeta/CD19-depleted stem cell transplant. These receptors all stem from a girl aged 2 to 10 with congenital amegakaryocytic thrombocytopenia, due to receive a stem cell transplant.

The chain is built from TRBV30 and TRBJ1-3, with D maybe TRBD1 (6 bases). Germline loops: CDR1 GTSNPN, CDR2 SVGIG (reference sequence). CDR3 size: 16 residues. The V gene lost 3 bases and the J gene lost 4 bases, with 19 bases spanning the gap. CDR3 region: CAWRGQILTLGNTIYF. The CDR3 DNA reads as TGTGCCTGGAGAGGACAGATTCTTACTCTCGGAAACACCATATATTTT. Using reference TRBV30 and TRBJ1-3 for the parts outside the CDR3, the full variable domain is SQTIHQWPATLVQPVGSPLSLECTVEGTSNPNLYWYRQAAGRGLQLLFYSVGIGQISSEVPQNLSASRPQDRQFILSSKKLLLSDSGFYLCAWRGQILTLGNTIYFGEGSWLTVV.

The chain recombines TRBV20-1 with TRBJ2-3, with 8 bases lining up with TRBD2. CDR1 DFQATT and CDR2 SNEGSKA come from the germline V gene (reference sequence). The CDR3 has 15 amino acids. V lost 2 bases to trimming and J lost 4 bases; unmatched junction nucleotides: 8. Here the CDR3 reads CSARPAGVLPDTQYF. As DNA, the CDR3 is TGCAGTGCTAGACCAGCGGGAGTGCTTCCAGATACGCAGTATTTT.

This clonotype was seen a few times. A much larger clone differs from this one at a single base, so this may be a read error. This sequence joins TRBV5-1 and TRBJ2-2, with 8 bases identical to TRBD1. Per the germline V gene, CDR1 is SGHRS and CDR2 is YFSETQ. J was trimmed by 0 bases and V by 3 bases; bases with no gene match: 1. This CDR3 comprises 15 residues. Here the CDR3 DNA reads TGCGCCAGCAGCTCGGACAGGGCGAACACCGGGGAGCTGTTTTTT. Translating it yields CASSSDRANTGELFF.

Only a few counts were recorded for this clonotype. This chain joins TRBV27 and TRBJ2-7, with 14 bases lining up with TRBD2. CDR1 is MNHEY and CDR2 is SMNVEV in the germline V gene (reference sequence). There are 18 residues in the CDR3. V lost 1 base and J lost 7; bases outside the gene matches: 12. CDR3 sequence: CASSLFGTSGSIRYEQYF. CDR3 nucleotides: TGTGCCAGCAGTTTATTCGGGACTAGCGGGAGTATTAGGTATGAGCAGTACTTC.

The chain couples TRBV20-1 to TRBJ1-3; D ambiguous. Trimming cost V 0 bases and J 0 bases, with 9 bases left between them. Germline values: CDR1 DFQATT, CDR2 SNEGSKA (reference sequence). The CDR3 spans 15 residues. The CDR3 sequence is CSAREGVPSGNTIYF. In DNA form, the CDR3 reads TGCAGTGCTAGAGAGGGCGTTCCCTCTGGAAACACCATATATTTT.

DNA of the CDR3: TGTGCCAGCAGTGCTTCTGGTACTGGGCACTACGAGCAGTACTTC. This codes for CASSASGTGHYEQYF. This chain links TRBV6-1 with TRBJ2-7, with no clear D. V was shortened by 4 bases and J by 3 bases, with 16 bases between the two germline ends. The CDR3 covers 15 residues. From germline, CDR1 is MNHNS and CDR2 SASEGT.